This TCR beta chain was observed in a study of shared clonotypes between healthy human individuals. Study-level results: Read depth was anticipated to influence clonotype sharing among donors.

Some clones are missing from TCRdb's copy, which holds only in-frame ones; the method was immunoSEQ multiplex PCR. The top ten hold 0.95% to 1.5% of the sample, which has about 1.5 million clones, roughly 96% seen once. For this clone: Its antigen is unknown.

This CDR3 comprises 17 residues. V dropped 2 bases and J dropped 4; count of bases not matched to a gene: 8. Per germline, CDR1 SGHRS and CDR2 YFSETQ. The specimen sequenced was naive CD4+ T cells sorted from blood. Indicated subset: CD45RA+ positively selected. This receptor was identified in a man aged 25-45 years in good health. The V gene is TRBV5-1, the J gene TRBJ2-1; 11 bases agree with TRBD2. CDR3 in amino acids: CASSFTGTSGGYNEQFF. The DNA for the CDR3 is TGCGCCAGCAGCTTTACCGGGACTAGCGGAGGGTACAATGAGCAGTTCTTC.